This T cell receptor beta chain came from a study of blood T cell repertoires in COVID-19. Across the study: T cells, B-cell-depleted T cells, or PBMCs provided the cDNA or gDNA that served as material.

In the original processing: Amplification of reference gene primers provided the estimated nucleated cell counts. This table comes from immunoSEQ multiplex PCR, and its TCRdb copy is limited to in-frame clones, with some not included. V, J and clone size are those of that table, while D and trimming were read from the DNA. This sample carries a few hundred thousand clones, about four fifths of them seen once, and the ten largest clones take about 4.9%. Self-reported history from a screening survey and questionnaire set each donor's cohort. The study counted Cohort 3 donors as recovered given two negative PCRs, clearance, or symptom resolution. Input material: PBMCs or T cells enriched from blood (not recorded which). The source is a woman in her forties or fifties who had recovered from COVID-19.

The CDR3, as DNA: TGTGCCAGTAGTATAGCAGTAGGGGCAGGGAGGCGAGGCTACACCTTC. Translating it yields CASSIAVGAGRRGYTF. The V gene is TRBV19, the J gene TRBJ1-2, with D perhaps TRBD1 (5 bases). The CDR3 spans 16 residues. Germline V gene sequence: CDR1 LNHDA, CDR2 SQIVND (reference sequence). V shed 1 base and J shed 8 bases, with 20 bases lying between them.